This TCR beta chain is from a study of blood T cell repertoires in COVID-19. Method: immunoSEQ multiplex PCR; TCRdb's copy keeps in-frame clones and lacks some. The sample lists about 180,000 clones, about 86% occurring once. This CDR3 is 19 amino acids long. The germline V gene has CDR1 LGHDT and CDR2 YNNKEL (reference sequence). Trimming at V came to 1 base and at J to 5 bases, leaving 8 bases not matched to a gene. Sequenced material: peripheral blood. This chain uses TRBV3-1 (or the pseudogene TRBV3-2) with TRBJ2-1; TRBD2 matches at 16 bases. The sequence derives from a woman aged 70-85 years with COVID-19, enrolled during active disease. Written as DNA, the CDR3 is TGTGCCAGCAGCCAAGTCTCCGGGACTAGCGGGAGGGAAAACAATGAGCAGTTCTTC. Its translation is CASSQVSGTSGRENNEQFF.